The clone carrying this T cell receptor beta chain was recorded only once. Its target is unknown. The entry originates in a study of molecular identifiers for immune sequencing clone quantification. About the study: Replicate experiments divided RNA from roughly 21,000 or 96,000 naive CD8 cells into five parts and sequenced four. General study points: Identical TCR molecules that share a barcode could lead to an underestimation of highly expanded clone sizes.

Sorting captured naive CD8 T cells as CD8+CD4-CCR7+CD45RA+. Making the bulk TCR libraries relied on previously described methods and listed TCR primers. In TCRdb, the PCR reads were re-called with MiXCR into one record per CDR3 protein. The table has more than 450,000 distinct CDR3 sequences, roughly 23% seen once. This receptor was identified in a human donor in good health. Some libraries in this study had Jurkat cell RNA spiked in. The sample comprised naive CD8+ T cells from blood, with Jurkat cell RNA spiked in. Subset defined: FACS-sorted CD8+CD4-CCR7+CD45RA+ naive T cells.

The DNA for the CDR3 is TGTGCCAGCAGCCAAGAGTCTAGCGGGGACTACACAGATACGCAGTATTTT. It codes for CASSQESSGDYTDTQYF. This chain uses TRBV3-1 with TRBJ2-3; 9 bases are a match to TRBD2. This CDR3 has 17 residues. Trimming at V came to 0 bases and at J to 2 bases, leaving 6 bases not matched to a gene. The V gene's germline CDR1 is LGHDT and CDR2 YNNKEL (reference sequence).